This entry lists 9 T cell receptor beta chains sequenced from one sample in a study of blood T cell repertoires in COVID-19. The protocol was immunoSEQ multiplex PCR, while the TCRdb copy is restricted to in-frame clones and leaves out a portion. Here the sample spans around 220,000 clones, about 85% being singletons. The sequencing input was peripheral blood. The receptors here all came from a woman in her forties or fifties with COVID-19, enrolled during active disease.

CDR3 bases: TGTGCCAGCAGTCATAAGGGGCCCAACAATCAGCCCCAGCATTTT. Translated, it gives CASSHKGPNNQPQHF. The V call is TRBV6-5, the J call TRBJ1-5; weak D call: TRBD1 (5 bases). The V gene lost 5 bases and the J gene lost 3 bases, with 14 bases spanning the gap. Germline V gene lookup returns CDR1 MNHEY and CDR2 SVGAGI. CDR3 length equals 15 residues.

CDR3 coding DNA: TGTGCCAGTAGTAATTTTGGGGCGAACACTGAAGCTTTCTTT. It yields the protein CASSNFGANTEAFF. This chain joins TRBV19 and TRBJ1-1; possibly TRBD1 for D (5 bases). The CDR3 length is 14 residues. The V gene's germline CDR1 is LNHDA and CDR2 SQIVND (reference sequence). V was shortened by 4 bases and J by 1 base, with 10 bases between the two germline ends.

V usage is TRBV7-8 and J usage is TRBJ2-7; TRBD1 aligns across 12 bases. CDR1 and CDR2 (germline): SGHVS, FQNEAQ. This CDR3 region has 15 residues. Trimming took 5 bases from V and 3 from J; bases not matched to a gene: 5. This CDR3 is CASSPGTGGFYEQYV. The DNA for the CDR3 is TGTGCCAGCAGCCCAGGGACAGGGGGCTTCTACGAGCAGTACGTC.

The chain recombines TRBV21-1 with TRBJ2-7; TRBD1, the table's D call, was not compared with the DNA. TRBV21-1 is tagged as a pseudogene. The CDR3 sequence is 15 residues long. The CDR3 DNA follows: TGTGCCAGCAGCAAAGCGGGGGCAGGGGTCCAGGCGCAGTACGTC. It specifies CASSKAGAGVQAQYV.

This rearrangement joins TRBV29-1 to TRBJ1-2; the D is unclear. V was clipped by 5 bases and J by 7 bases, with 14 bases between them. The germline gives CDR1 SQVTM, CDR2 ANQGSEA. CDR3 size: 12 residues. CDR3 nucleotide sequence: TGCAGCGTTCATATTCCTACCGTTGGCTACACCTTC. Its protein product is CSVHIPTVGYTF.

This clone showed up just once. V is TRBV12-5 and J is TRBJ2-7, with D possibly matching TRBD1 (7 bases). Germline assignment: CDR1 LGHNT and CDR2 FRNRAP. The CDR3 spans 14 residues. With 7 bases removed from V and 2 bases from J, the gap between germline ends came to 15 bases. CDR3 in DNA: TGTGCTAGTGCCCCTCAGGGGGGAGCCTACGAGCAGTACTTC. It specifies CASAPQGGAYEQYF.

The chain joins TRBV3-1 (or the pseudogene TRBV3-2) to TRBJ2-6; 9 bases fit TRBD2. After removal of 1 base from V and 2 bases from J, the junction contained 9 bases not matched to a gene. The CDR3 length is 19 residues. Germline CDR1 reads LGHDT; CDR2 reads YNNKEL (reference sequence). The CDR3 here is CASSQVGLAGTPGANVLTF. The DNA of the CDR3 is TGTGCCAGCAGCCAAGTAGGGCTAGCGGGGACCCCTGGGGCCAACGTCCTGACTTTC.

The rearrangement links TRBV6-2 or TRBV6-3 to TRBJ2-1; a possible D gene is TRBD2 (7 bases). CDR3 length: 18 residues. V was clipped by 2 bases and J by 5 bases, with 22 bases between them. Germline V CDR1 and CDR2: MNHEY, SVGEGT. CDR3 region: CASSYAPLGAGAHNEQFF. CDR3 nucleotides: TGTGCCAGCAGTTACGCGCCGCTCGGTGCGGGGGCCCACAATGAGCAGTTCTTC.

The chain is built from TRBV25-1 and TRBJ1-2; 8 bases line up with TRBD1. Germline CDR1 is MGHDK and CDR2 is SYGVNS. Germline trimming cut 8 bases from V and 7 bases from J; bases unmatched to any gene: 9. This CDR3 is 13 amino acids long. CDR3: CASGRTGRPGYTF. CDR3 DNA: TGTGCCAGCGGGCGGACAGGGAGGCCTGGCTACACCTTC.